This TCR beta chain is from a study of graft-versus-host responses after intestinal transplantation. Study-level information: After anti-thymocyte globulin induction, recipients took tacrolimus and steroids for around three years.

Comments on this clone: The antigen is undetermined.

TCRdb keeps only in-frame clones here, not all; method: immunoSEQ multiplex PCR. Counted here are around 25,000 clones, around 78% occurring once; the ten biggest clones make up around 1.1%. The study, taken as a whole, reports: GvH clones surfaced in recipient marrow, some emerging earlier in ileum or blood.

CDR3 length: 15 residues. Looked up from germline, CDR1 is SGHTA and CDR2 is FQGNSA. V gave up 5 bases and J gave up 0 bases, with 8 bases separating them. This TCR was recovered from a human patient who received an intestinal transplant, so some T cells may come from the graft donor. The source was PBMCs, collected 28 days after intestinal transplant. The V gene is TRBV7-2, the J gene TRBJ2-6; D is unresolved. CDR3 sequence reads: CASSPRVSGANVLTF. CDR3 coding DNA: TGTGCCAGCAGCCCTCGGGTCTCTGGGGCCAACGTCCTGACTTTC.